The 22 T cell receptor beta chains below come from one sample, sequenced in a study of graft-versus-host responses after intestinal transplantation. Their target antigens are unknown. Sequencing was performed with immunoSEQ multiplex PCR; in TCRdb, only in-frame clones are kept and a portion is missing. The table has some 96,000 clones, less than 90% seen once. Sample: unstimulated CD4+ T cells sorted from spleen or lymph node cells, taken before transplant. The receptors derive from a human donor who was the organ donor for an intestinal transplant.

The chain links TRBV7-3 to TRBJ1-2, with D possibly TRBD1 on 5 matching bases. V was trimmed by 0 bases and J by 8 bases, leaving 16 bases between them. Germline CDR1 is SGHTA and CDR2 is FQGTGA. The length of the CDR3 is 15 residues. CDR3 amino acids: CASSLTGALGGGYTF. CDR3 bases: TGTGCCAGCAGCTTAACCGGGGCACTGGGAGGCGGCTACACCTTC.

This sequence joins TRBV5-5 and TRBJ2-2; a weak D match, TRBD2 (6 bases). Germline V gene sequence: CDR1 SGHKS, CDR2 YYEKEE (reference sequence). The CDR3 totals 15 residues. Trimming pared 1 base from V and 7 bases from J, leaving 14 bases between. The CDR3 nucleotides are TGTGCCAGCAGCTTGAGCGGGTTTCGGGGCGGGGAGCTGTTTTTT. Translation: CASSLSGFRGGELFF.

This clone was detected once. V is TRBV30 and J is TRBJ2-7; no reliable D call. V was shortened by 2 bases and J by 6 bases, with 17 bases between the two germline ends. Germline assignment: CDR1 GTSNPN and CDR2 SVGIG (reference sequence). The CDR3 consists of 14 residues. CDR3 in amino acids: CAWSFIGRSAEQYF. The DNA for the CDR3 is TGTGCCTGGAGTTTTATCGGGCGGTCTGCCGAGCAGTACTTC.

The chain employs TRBV7-9 and TRBJ2-6, with no clear D. V lost 6 bases and J 4 bases, leaving 7 bases between the germline ends. The CDR3 is made up of 13 amino acids. Germline CDR1 reads SEHNR; CDR2 reads FQNEAQ (reference sequence). CDR3 sequence (DNA): TGTGCCAGCAGTGTATACGGGGCCAACGTCCTGACTTTC. Amino acids: CASSVYGANVLTF.

The chain joins TRBV5-6 to TRBJ2-2; TRBD1 might be the D (5 bases). Trimming took off 3 bases at V and 3 bases at J, with 12 bases between the two ends. Germline V gives CDR1 SGHDT, CDR2 YYEEEE. This CDR3 contains 15 residues. Here the CDR3 DNA reads TGTGCCAGCAGCTACGTCGACAGACACACCGGGGAGCTGTTTTTT. Encoded protein: CASSYVDRHTGELFF.

The chain has TRBV10-2 and TRBJ1-1, with a tentative D call TRBD1 (6 bases). CDR1 and CDR2 (germline): WSHSY, SAAADI. The CDR3 runs to 17 residues. Trimming cost V 2 bases and J 2 bases, with 18 bases left between them. For the CDR3, the DNA is TGCGCCAGCAGTGAGCGGGGCAGGGGATATCGCAACACTGAAGCTTTCTTT. Translated, it gives CASSERGRGYRNTEAFF.

CDR3 sequence: CASSGGAIETQYF. CDR3 in DNA: TGTGCCAGCAGCGGGGGGGCCATCGAGACCCAGTACTTC. V gene TRBV5-4 combines with J gene TRBJ2-5, with D tentatively TRBD2 (7 bases). V gave up 4 bases and J gave up 5 bases, with 12 bases separating them. There are 13 residues in the CDR3. In germline, CDR1 is SGHNT, CDR2 YYREEE (reference sequence).

J is TRBJ1-6 and V is TRBV7-8; D may be TRBD1 (5 bases). V was shortened by 1 base and J by 7 bases, with 11 bases between the two germline ends. Per the germline V gene, CDR1 is SGHVS and CDR2 is FQNEAQ. This CDR3 is built from 15 residues. The CDR3: CASSLVPTENSPLHF. CDR3 nucleotides: TGTGCCAGCAGCTTAGTCCCGACAGAAAATTCACCCCTCCACTTT.

The CDR3 DNA reads as TGTGCCAGCAGCTTACTTGGGGGCAATGAGCAGTTCTTC. Translating gives CASSLLGGNEQFF. The chain recombines TRBV7-7 with TRBJ2-1; D may correspond to TRBD1 or TRBD2 (5 bases each). Trimming pared 2 bases from V and 6 bases from J, leaving 8 bases between. The germline V gene encodes CDR1 SSHAT and CDR2 FNYEAQ (reference sequence). The CDR3 extends over 13 amino acids.

The V call is TRBV6-1, the J call TRBJ1-5; no definite D call. Trimming left V 5 bases short and J 8 bases short, with 16 bases between. This CDR3 contains 14 residues. Germline loops: CDR1 MNHNS, CDR2 SASEGT. The CDR3 loop is CASSLDRRVKPQHF. As DNA, the CDR3 is TGTGCCAGCAGTTTGGACCGCCGTGTCAAGCCCCAGCATTTT.

This clone came up once. The chain employs TRBV20-1 and TRBJ2-5; unclear D gene. V shed 4 bases and J shed 5 bases, with 5 bases lying between them. The CDR3 is made up of 10 amino acids. The germline V gene encodes CDR1 DFQATT and CDR2 SNEGSKA (reference sequence). The CDR3 sequence: CSATVETQYF. The CDR3 DNA reads as TGCAGTGCTACCGTCGAGACCCAGTACTTC.

The rearrangement uses TRBV10-3 and TRBJ2-7, with D perhaps matching TRBD2 (6 bases). Looked up from germline, CDR1 is ENHRY and CDR2 is SYGVKD. V was clipped by 8 bases and J by 5 bases, with 13 bases between them. The CDR3 consists of 12 residues. As DNA, the CDR3 is TGTGCCATCTGGTCCGGCGGGGACGAGCAGTACTTC. It specifies CAIWSGGDEQYF.

The rearrangement links TRBV27 to TRBJ2-2; D unclear. V lost 4 bases to trimming and J lost 2 bases, with 8 bases between them. The germline V gene has CDR1 MNHEY and CDR2 SMNVEV (reference sequence). This CDR3 contains 14 residues. CDR3 sequence (DNA): TGTGCCAGCAGTTCCCCACCAAACACCGGGGAGCTGTTTTTT. Amino acids: CASSSPPNTGELFF.

The J gene is TRBJ2-2, the V gene TRBV5-1; 7 bases agree with TRBD2. Unmatched junction bases numbered 3, after V lost 6 bases and J lost 1 base. The CDR3 consists of 14 residues. From germline, CDR1 is SGHRS and CDR2 YFSETQ. CDR3 protein: CASTRGENTGELFF. DNA of the CDR3: TGCGCCAGCACCCGGGGGGAGAACACCGGGGAGCTGTTTTTT.

Written as DNA, the CDR3 is TGTGCCAGCAGACGTACTAGCAGGGAGACCCAGTACTTC. Residues: CASRRTSRETQYF. The chain employs TRBV28 and TRBJ2-5; tentatively, D is TRBD2 (6 bases). CDR3 length equals 13 residues. The germline gives CDR1 MDHEN, CDR2 SYDVKM. V dropped 6 bases and J dropped 5 bases, with 13 bases sitting between them.

The J gene is TRBJ1-5, the V gene TRBV6-5; no definite D call. Looked up from germline, CDR1 is MNHEY and CDR2 is SVGAGI. The CDR3 consists of 13 residues. Trimming removed 2 bases at V and 9 bases at J, with 11 bases between. CDR3 loop: CASSYGRWRPQHF. Here the CDR3 DNA reads TGTGCCAGCAGTTACGGGCGGTGGCGGCCCCAGCATTTT.

This clone was found once. Here the CDR3 DNA reads TGCGCCAGCACAAAAACCGGGACACAGCAAGAGACCCAGTACTTC. Protein sequence: CASTKTGTQQETQYF. The V and J genes are TRBV5-1 and TRBJ2-5, with D perhaps matching TRBD1 (6 bases). Germline assignment: CDR1 SGHRS and CDR2 YFSETQ. Trimming cost V 6 bases and J 2 bases, with 17 bases left between them. The CDR3 is 15 residues long.

The genes are TRBV5-1 and TRBJ1-5, with D maybe TRBD1 (5 bases). The CDR3 length is 15 residues. The germline V gene has CDR1 SGHRS and CDR2 YFSETQ. V was clipped by 2 bases and J by 1 base, with 10 bases between them. The chain's CDR3 is CASSFTGGSNQPQHF. CDR3 in DNA: TGCGCCAGCAGCTTCACAGGTGGCAGCAATCAGCCCCAGCATTTT.

This sequence joins TRBV6-5 and TRBJ2-1; D not certain. This CDR3 comprises 11 residues. Trimming took 5 bases from V and 4 from J, leaving 3 bases between them. The germline V gene has CDR1 MNHEY and CDR2 SVGAGI. The CDR3 nucleotides are TGTGCCAGCAGTCGATACAATGAGCAGTTCTTC. It is translated as CASSRYNEQFF.

The count of this clone is one. The chain uses TRBV7-2 and TRBJ2-3, with D possibly matching TRBD2 (6 bases). With 8 bases removed from V and 1 base from J, the gap between germline ends came to 16 bases. The CDR3 extends over 15 amino acids. Germline loops: CDR1 SGHTA, CDR2 FQGNSA. The CDR3 sequence: CASLRVGGGTDTQYF. CDR3 in DNA: TGTGCCAGCCTCAGGGTCGGGGGTGGCACAGATACGCAGTATTTT.

This clone was detected once. This chain connects TRBV30 to TRBJ1-5; D remains unclear. The V gene's germline CDR1 is GTSNPN and CDR2 SVGIG (reference sequence). V shed 2 bases and J shed 2 bases, with 13 bases lying between them. CDR3 length: 15 residues. The CDR3: CAWSLDLAGNQPQHF. The CDR3 DNA sequence: TGTGCCTGGAGTTTGGACCTCGCGGGCAATCAGCCCCAGCATTTT.

This chain links TRBV28 with TRBJ2-7; D might be TRBD1 (6 bases). Trimming shortened V by 3 bases and J by 6 bases, and 15 bases separated the two germline ends. CDR3 length: 14 residues. Germline V gene data show CDR1 as MDHEN and CDR2 as SYDVKM. This CDR3 is CASSLGALTREQYF. In DNA form, the CDR3 reads TGTGCCAGCAGTTTGGGGGCTCTCACTCGCGAGCAGTACTTC.